The 6 T cell receptor beta chains below come from one sample, sequenced in a study of CD8+ T cells in alopecia areata. cDNA reverse transcribed from extracted RNA served as the sequencing template. Profiled with immunoSEQ multiplex PCR; TCRdb holds only in-frame clones, not every one. The sample consists of about 160,000 clones, roughly 50% of them appearing once. Sequencing was done on a sample of CD4+ T cells sorted from blood. These receptors came from a human donor with alopecia areata.

This clone was found a few times. The CDR3 DNA is TGTGCCAGCTCGGGACAGGGTTTCACCGGGGAGCTGTTTTTT. As protein: CASSGQGFTGELFF. The V gene is TRBV2, the J gene TRBJ2-2; 9 bases are a match to TRBD1. The J segment lost 4 bases and the V segment lost 8 bases, leaving 5 bases of the junction unmatched. This CDR3 is built from 14 residues. The V gene's germline CDR1 is SNHLY and CDR2 FYNNEI.

V and J are TRBV6-6 and TRBJ1-4; D gene ambiguous. Germline V gene lookup returns CDR1 MNHNY and CDR2 SVGAGI (reference sequence). V lost 5 bases and J 7 bases, leaving 8 bases between the germline ends. The CDR3 consists of 12 residues. The CDR3 is CASSDHSEKLFF. Here the CDR3 DNA reads TGTGCCAGCAGTGACCATAGTGAAAAACTGTTTTTT.

This clone appeared a few times. This chain joins TRBV4-1 and TRBJ2-3; 12 bases map to TRBD2. The germline V gene has CDR1 MGHRA and CDR2 YSYEKL. The CDR3 runs to 17 residues. V lost 0 bases and J lost 7; bases outside the gene matches: 8. The CDR3 sequence: CASSQEITSGRRYTQYF. In DNA form, the CDR3 reads TGCGCCAGCAGCCAAGAGATAACTAGCGGGAGGAGATATACGCAGTATTTT.

This clone was detected a few times. The same CDR3 also results from other DNA sequences found in this sample. The chain employs TRBV7-9 and TRBJ2-3, with 7 bases that match TRBD1. CDR1 is SEHNR, CDR2 FQNEAQ, per germline (reference sequence). CDR3 length: 13 amino acids. Trimming took 3 bases from V and 3 from J; bases not matched to a gene: 0. The CDR3 DNA reads as TGTGCCAGCAGCTTCAGGGGGACAGATACGCAGTATTTT. This translates into CASSFRGTDTQYF.

This clone appeared a few times. J is TRBJ2-3 and V is TRBV6-1, with TRBD2 identical over 13 bases. CDR3 length equals 15 residues. The germline V gene has CDR1 MNHNS and CDR2 SASEGT. V dropped 5 bases and J dropped 4; count of bases not matched to a gene: 3. In DNA, the CDR3 is TGTGCCAGCAGTTCGGGACTAGCGGGACCAGATACGCAGTATTTT. This codes for CASSSGLAGPDTQYF.

V usage is TRBV6-1 and J usage is TRBJ2-5; D is possibly TRBD1 (6 bases). The ends were cut back, 3 bases at V and 2 bases at J, with 13 bases in the middle. Germline CDR1 and CDR2: MNHNS and SASEGT. The CDR3 has 15 residues. CDR3 bases: TGTGCCAGCAGTGATTTTTGGGGGCCGCAAGAGACCCAGTACTTC. This gives the protein CASSDFWGPQETQYF.